Listed below are T cell receptor beta chains from one sample, sequenced in a study of shared clonotypes between healthy human individuals. TCRdb's copy holds only in-frame clones and misses some; the assay was immunoSEQ multiplex PCR. The sample consists of some 2,400,000 clones, about 94% of them appearing once. The sample was naive CD4+ T cells sorted from blood. These receptors all stem from a man between 18 and 35 years old in good health. Both conserved end residues are part of each CDR3. A D gene is named only where the DNA matches it firmly. Size is stated for part of the rows, as once, few or many counts, or as a class when the clone is expanded.

-	-	TRBJ2-1	TRBV30	CAWLPGLWSIEQFF	TGTGCCTGGCTGCCGGGACTTTGGTCCATTGAGCAGTTCTTC
once	-	TRBJ2-7	TRBV6-1	CASSVVPSTAREQYF	TGTGCCAGCAGTGTGGTTCCTTCGACAGCTCGTGAGCAGTACTTC
-	-	TRBJ2-7	TRBV5-5	CASSLTGQTYEQYF	TGTGCCAGCAGCTTGACGGGACAAACCTACGAGCAGTACTTC
-	-	TRBJ2-7	TRBV27	CASSSTEQYF	TGTGCCAGCAGTTCGACCGAGCAGTACTTC
-	-	TRBJ2-2	TRBV30	CAWSLLGGELFF	TGTGCCTGGAGCCTACTGGGCGGGGAGCTGTTTTTT
-	-	TRBJ2-7	TRBV9	CASSGVGSSSYEQYF	TGTGCCAGCAGCGGAGTCGGCTCGAGCTCCTACGAGCAGTACTTC
-	TRBD1	TRBJ1-6	TRBV7-8	CASSIDGQALSYNSPLHF	TGTGCCAGCAGCATAGACGGACAGGCATTATCCTATAATTCACCCCTCCACTTT
-	-	TRBJ1-1	TRBV2	CASSEVGQGNTEAFF	TGTGCCAGCAGTGAAGTAGGGCAGGGGAACACTGAAGCTTTCTTT
-	TRBD1	TRBJ1-1	TRBV2	CASSGQGVSDTEAFF	TGTGCCAGCAGTGGACAGGGGGTTTCGGACACTGAAGCTTTCTTT
-	-	TRBJ2-3	TRBV7-2	CASSLDGTSTDTQYF	TGTGCCAGCAGCTTAGACGGAACTAGCACAGATACGCAGTATTTT
-	-	TRBJ1-1	TRBV19	CASSPTSLNTEAFF	TGTGCCAGTAGTCCCACGAGTTTGAACACTGAAGCTTTCTTT
-	-	TRBJ2-3	TRBV12-5	CASAPPQVPNTQYF	TGTGCTAGTGCCCCCCCGCAGGTCCCGAATACGCAGTATTTT
-	-	TRBJ2-7	TRBV30	CAWSGQAYEQYF	TGTGCCTGGAGTGGACAGGCCTACGAGCAGTACTTC
once	-	TRBJ2-6	TRBV28	CASSPRMAANVLTF	TGTGCCAGCAGTCCACGAATGGCAGCCAACGTCCTGACTTTC
-	-	TRBJ2-7	TRBV7-8	CASSLGFSYEQYF	TGTGCCAGCAGCTTAGGATTCAGCTACGAGCAGTACTTC
-	-	TRBJ2-3	TRBV7-6	CASSLMRSSTDTQYF	TGTGCCAGCAGCTTAATGCGGAGTAGCACAGATACGCAGTATTTT
-	-	TRBJ1-5	TRBV7-2	CASSSGVNQPQHF	TGTGCCAGCAGCTCGGGCGTTAATCAGCCCCAGCATTTT
-	-	TRBJ1-4	TRBV7-2	CASSGGGPGEKLFF	TGTGCCAGCTCCGGGGGGGGACCAGGAGAAAAACTGTTTTTT
-	-	TRBJ2-3	TRBV5-1	CASSWPGSDTQYF	TGCGCCAGCAGCTGGCCGGGCTCAGATACGCAGTATTTT
once	TRBD2	TRBJ2-3	TRBV7-8	CASSLSGGGDTQYF	TGTGCCAGCAGCCTGAGCGGGGGAGGAGATACGCAGTATTTT
-	TRBD1	TRBJ1-6	TRBV6-6	CASSTPGTGSLPLHF	TGTGCCAGCAGCACACCAGGGACAGGGAGTTTACCCCTCCACTTT
-	-	TRBJ1-2	TRBV6-6	CASSYGTANYGYTF	TGTGCCAGCAGTTACGGGACCGCTAACTATGGCTACACCTTC
few	TRBD1	TRBJ1-4	TRBV19	CASSIDRGTNEKLFF	TGTGCCAGTAGTATTGACAGGGGGACTAATGAAAAACTGTTTTTT
-	TRBD1	TRBJ1-2	TRBV10-3	CAISPTGGAVEGYTF	TGTGCCATCAGTCCGACAGGGGGCGCCGTAGAAGGCTACACCTTC
-	-	TRBJ2-3	TRBV7-2	CASTDTQYF	TGTGCCAGCACAGATACGCAGTATTTT
-	-	TRBJ1-5	TRBV6-1	CASSVTGYSNQPQHF	TGTGCCAGCAGTGTAACGGGGTATAGCAATCAGCCCCAGCATTTT
-	TRBD2	TRBJ2-2	TRBV9	CASSQGGGRELFF	TGTGCCAGCAGCCAGGGCGGGGGAAGGGAGCTGTTTTTT
-	-	TRBJ2-2	TRBV29-1	CSAQPPGPNTGELFF	TGCAGCGCCCAGCCCCCGGGGCCTAACACCGGGGAGCTGTTTTTT
-	TRBD2	TRBJ2-2	TRBV6-5	CASSTGLAITGELFF	TGTGCCAGCAGTACGGGACTAGCGATCACCGGGGAGCTGTTTTTT
once	-	TRBJ2-6	TRBV4-1	CASSQDNPGANVLTF	TGCGCCAGCAGCCAAGACAATCCTGGGGCCAACGTCCTGACTTTC
-	TRBD1	TRBJ1-1	TRBV5-5	CATGGFTEAFF	TGTGCTACAGGGGGTTTCACTGAAGCTTTCTTT
-	-	TRBJ1-2	TRBV7-9	CASPRTSHKAIANYGYTF	TGTGCCAGCCCACGGACATCCCACAAGGCGATCGCTAACTATGGCTACACCTTC
-	TRBD1	TRBJ2-2	TRBV29-1	CSATQGGTGELFF	TGCAGCGCCACACAGGGGGGCACCGGGGAGCTGTTTTTT
-	-	TRBJ2-7	TRBV25-1	CASGRTPSYEQYF	TGTGCCAGCGGACGGACCCCCTCCTACGAGCAGTACTTC
-	TRBD2	TRBJ2-1	TRBV4-3	CASSQGETRELNHEQFF	TGCGCCAGCAGCCAAGGGGAGACGCGGGAGTTGAACCATGAGCAGTTCTTC
-	TRBD1	TRBJ1-5	TRBV6-6	CASSPGQGDQPQHF	TGTGCCAGCAGTCCGGGACAGGGGGATCAGCCCCAGCATTTT
-	TRBD1	TRBJ1-6	TRBV18	CASSPVDRGNSPLHF	TGTGCCAGCTCACCAGTCGACAGGGGTAATTCACCCCTCCACTTT
-	TRBD1	TRBJ2-5	TRBV28	CASNTQGAGETQYF	TGTGCCAGCAATACGCAGGGGGCAGGAGAGACCCAGTACTTC
-	-	TRBJ1-1	TRBV30	CAWSVGGSNTEAFF	TGTGCCTGGAGTGTTGGGGGCTCGAACACTGAAGCTTTCTTT
-	-	TRBJ2-1	TRBV2	CASSEVEQFF	TGTGCCAGCAGTGAAGTTGAGCAGTTCTTC
-	TRBD2	TRBJ2-1	TRBV27	CASSSRGSGSYEQFF	TGTGCCAGCAGTTCCCGTGGTAGCGGGAGCTATGAGCAGTTCTTC
-	TRBD1	TRBJ2-5	TRBV28	CASSADRGGETQYF	TGTGCCAGCAGTGCGGACAGGGGCGGAGAGACCCAGTACTTC
once	TRBD1	TRBJ1-4	TRBV10-3	CAISGQSNEKLFF	TGTGCCATCTCGGGACAGAGTAATGAAAAACTGTTTTTT
-	-	TRBJ1-2	TRBV4-3	CASSQENLLDLGPLGNYGYTF	TGCGCCAGCAGCCAAGAGAATTTATTGGACCTCGGGCCACTCGGGAACTATGGCTACACCTTC
-	-	TRBJ1-1	TRBV7-8	CASSLARVQNTEAFF	TGTGCCAGCAGCTTAGCGAGGGTACAGAACACTGAAGCTTTCTTT
once	-	TRBJ1-1	TRBV30	CAWSRRGERTEAFF	TGTGCCTGGAGTCGGCGGGGGGAAAGGACTGAAGCTTTCTTT
-	-	TRBJ2-5	TRBV20-1	CSGEYQETQYF	TGCAGTGGGGAGTACCAAGAGACCCAGTACTTC
-	-	TRBJ2-1	TRBV30	CAWTDGGLQFF	TGTGCCTGGACTGATGGGGGTTTGCAGTTCTTC
-	TRBD2	TRBJ2-3	TRBV18	CASSPRQRGTDTQYF	TGTGCCAGCTCACCCCGCCAGCGGGGAACAGATACGCAGTATTTT
-	TRBD1	TRBJ1-4	TRBV5-1	CASSLDRDRVPTNEKLFF	TGCGCCAGCAGCTTGGACCGGGACAGGGTTCCAACTAATGAAAAACTGTTTTTT
-	-	TRBJ2-3	TRBV2	CASGGRVSTDTQYF	TGTGCCAGCGGGGGACGGGTTAGCACAGATACGCAGTATTTT
-	-	TRBJ2-2	TRBV5-1	CASSMAGFREMVTGELFF	TGCGCCAGCAGCATGGCTGGATTCAGGGAAATGGTCACCGGGGAGCTGTTTTTT
-	TRBD2	TRBJ2-5	TRBV5-1	CASSFSGSQETQYF	TGCGCCAGCAGCTTTAGCGGGAGCCAAGAGACCCAGTACTTC
-	TRBD1	TRBJ1-1	TRBV2	CASTGEVGTEAFF	TGTGCCAGTACAGGGGAGGTAGGCACTGAAGCTTTCTTT
-	TRBD2	TRBJ2-3	TRBV9	CASSSFGTSGSPDTQYF	TGTGCCAGCAGCTCTTTTGGGACTAGCGGGAGCCCAGATACGCAGTATTTT